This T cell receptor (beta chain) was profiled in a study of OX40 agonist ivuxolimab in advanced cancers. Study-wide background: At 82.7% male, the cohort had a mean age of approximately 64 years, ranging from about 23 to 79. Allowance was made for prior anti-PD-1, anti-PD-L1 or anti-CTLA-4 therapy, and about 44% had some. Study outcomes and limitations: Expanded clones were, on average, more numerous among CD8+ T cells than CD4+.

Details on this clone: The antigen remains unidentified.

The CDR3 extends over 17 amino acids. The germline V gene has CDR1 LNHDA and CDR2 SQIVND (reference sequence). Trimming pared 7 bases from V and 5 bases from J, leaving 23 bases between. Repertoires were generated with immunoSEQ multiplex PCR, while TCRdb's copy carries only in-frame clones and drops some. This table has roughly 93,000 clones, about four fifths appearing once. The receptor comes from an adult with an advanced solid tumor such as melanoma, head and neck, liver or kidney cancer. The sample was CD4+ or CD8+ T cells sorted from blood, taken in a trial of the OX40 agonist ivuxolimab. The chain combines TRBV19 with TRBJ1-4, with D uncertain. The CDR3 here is CASTTFPPVRFNEKLFF. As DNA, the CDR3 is TGTGCCAGTACAACCTTCCCACCGGTTCGGTTCAATGAAAAACTGTTTTTT.